This TCR beta chain was profiled in a study of cytomegalovirus exposure and HLA in healthy donors. Study results and caveats: A later analysis reportedly found fewer N-insertions in an Asian-associated ancestry cluster than the roughly 670-donor mean. It was assumed in the presence/absence analyses that sequencing depth was roughly uniform across donors.

About this clone: Its antigen is not known.

The CDR3 runs to 13 residues. With 4 bases clipped from V and 7 bases from J, the junction kept 0 bases outside the gene matches. The germline V gene has CDR1 MNHNS and CDR2 SASEGT. Every donor was a healthy person donating bone marrow. The PCR was carried out with 60 Vbeta primers and 13 Jbeta primers. Libraries were prepared by immunoSEQ multiplex PCR; TCRdb keeps only in-frame clonotypes and omits some of them. The sample carries around 190,000 clones, 70% to 80% recorded once. The rearrangement joins TRBV6-1 to TRBJ2-7, with 14 bases lining up with TRBD2. What was sequenced was PBMCs. The TCR sequence derives from a man aged 25-45 years in good health and CMV-seronegative. The CDR3 loop reads CASSGTSGREQYF. The DNA for the CDR3 is TGTGCCAGCAGTGGGACTAGCGGGAGGGAGCAGTACTTC.